Included here is one TCR beta chain sequence, with context. The same CDR3 arises from other DNA sequences in this sample as well. Sequencing used immunoSEQ multiplex PCR; TCRdb keeps in-frame clones, though not all of them. The sample contains 1,500,000 or so clones, approximately 97% of which appear only once. The sample belongs to a study of shared clonotypes between healthy human individuals. The CDR3 runs to 16 residues. The V gene end was trimmed by 0 bases and the J gene end by 2 bases; junction bases not matched to a gene: 2. Germline-derived CDR1 and CDR2 are SGHRS and YFSETQ. The origin of this receptor is a man younger than 40 in good health. The rearrangement joins TRBV5-1 to TRBJ1-3; 10 bases match TRBD1. The sample taken for sequencing was naive CD4+ T cells sorted from blood. Specified subset: CD45RA+ positively selected. The chain's CDR3 is CASSLDGQGAGNTIYF. CDR3 bases: TGCGCCAGCAGCTTGGATGGACAGGGGGCTGGAAACACCATATATTTT. Together with reference TRBV5-1 and TRBJ1-3, the CDR3 gives the full variable domain: KAGVTQTPRYLIKTRGQQVTLSCSPISGHRSVSWYQQTPGQGLQFLFEYFSETQRNKGNFPGRFSGRQFSNSRSEMNVSTLELGDSALYLCASSLDGQGAGNTIYFGEGSWLTVV.